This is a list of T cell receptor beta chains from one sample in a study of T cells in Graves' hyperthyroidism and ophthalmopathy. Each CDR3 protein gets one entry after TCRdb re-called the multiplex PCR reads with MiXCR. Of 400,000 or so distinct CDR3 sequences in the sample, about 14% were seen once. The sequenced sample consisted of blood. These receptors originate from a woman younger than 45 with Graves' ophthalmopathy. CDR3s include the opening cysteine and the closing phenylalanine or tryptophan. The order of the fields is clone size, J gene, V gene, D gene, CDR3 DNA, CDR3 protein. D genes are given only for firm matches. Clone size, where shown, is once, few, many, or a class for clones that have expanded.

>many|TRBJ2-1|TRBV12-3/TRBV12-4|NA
TGTGCCAGCAGTCGCGAAGGGCTCACCTACAATGAGCAGTTCTTC
CASSREGLTYNEQFF
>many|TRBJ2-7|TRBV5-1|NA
TGCGCCAGCAGCTTGGCTCCTTCTGGGGGGAGCTCCTACGAGCAGTACTTC
CASSLAPSGGSSYEQYF
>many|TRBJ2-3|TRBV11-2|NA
TGTGCCAGCCGCCTCCAGATTTCGTTGAAAGCCACAGATACGCAGTATTTT
CASRLQISLKATDTQYF
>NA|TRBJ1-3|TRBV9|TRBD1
TGTGCCAGCAATCCAGGGGGCTCTGGAAACACCATATATTTT
CASNPGGSGNTIYF
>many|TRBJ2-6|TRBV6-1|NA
TGTGCCAGCACCCTGTCAGGGCAAGTATCTGGGGCCAACGTCCTGACTTTC
CASTLSGQVSGANVLTF
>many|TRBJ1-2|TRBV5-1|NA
TGCGCCAGCAGCTTGGAAGGGGGAGATGGCTACACCTTC
CASSLEGGDGYTF
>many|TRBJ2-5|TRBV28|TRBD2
TGTGCCACCATAGCGGGGGGCCGCCAAGAGACCCAGTACTTC
CATIAGGRQETQYF
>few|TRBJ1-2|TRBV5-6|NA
TGTGCCAGCAGCTCGTTGTTCGGGACTGACTATGGCTACACCTTC
CASSSLFGTDYGYTF
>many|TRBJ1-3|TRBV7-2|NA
TGTGCCAGCAGCTTATCCTTCGGAAACACCATATATTTT
CASSLSFGNTIYF
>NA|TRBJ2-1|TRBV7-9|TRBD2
TGTGCCAGCAGCCTCTCTAGCGGGGACCATCGCAATGAGCAGTTCTTC
CASSLSSGDHRNEQFF
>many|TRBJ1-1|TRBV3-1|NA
TGTGCCAGCAGCCAAGGGGGCCTTGGAGGGCGAGCTTTCTTT
CASSQGGLGGRAFF
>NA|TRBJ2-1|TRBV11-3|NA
TGTGCCAGCAGCTTAGGGGGGGACGACCAGTACAATGAGCAGTTCTTC
CASSLGGDDQYNEQFF
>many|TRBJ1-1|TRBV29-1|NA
TGCAGCGTTGAAGCTCCGGGGGGCCCGAACACTGAAGCTTTCTTT
CSVEAPGGPNTEAFF
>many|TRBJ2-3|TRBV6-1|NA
TGTGCCAGCAGCATTTACGACAGGTCCACAGATACGCAGTATTTT
CASSIYDRSTDTQYF
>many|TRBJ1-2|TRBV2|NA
TGTGCCATATTACATTGGGACTCGGGGCCCGTTGGCTACACCTTC
CAILHWDSGPVGYTF
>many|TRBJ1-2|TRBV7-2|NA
TGTGCCAGCAGCTTACATACCACCCGGACGGACTATGGCTACACCTTC
CASSLHTTRTDYGYTF
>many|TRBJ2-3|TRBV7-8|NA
TGTGCCAGCCGGAGGGGGCAGAGCACAGATACGCAGTATTTT
CASRRGQSTDTQYF
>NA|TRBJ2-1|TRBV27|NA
TGTGCCGGGGGATCGTGGGGAGGTGAGCAGTTCTTC
CAGGSWGGEQFF
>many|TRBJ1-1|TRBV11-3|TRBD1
TGTGCCAGCAGCTTCTCGGGACAGGGAGGGACTGAAGCTTTCTTT
CASSFSGQGGTEAFF
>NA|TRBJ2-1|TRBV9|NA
TGTGCCAGCAGCTTAAGACTCGAAACCAACAATGAGCAGTTCTTC
CASSLRLETNNEQFF
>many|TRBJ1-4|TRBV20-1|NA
TGCAGTGCTAGAGAGGGCAGGGTTCATGAAAAACTGTTTTTT
CSAREGRVHEKLFF
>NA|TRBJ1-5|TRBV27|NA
TGTGCCAGCAGTTTATCGAATAGAGGTCAGCCCCAGCATTTT
CASSLSNRGQPQHF
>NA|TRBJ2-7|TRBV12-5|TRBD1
TGTGCTAGTGGTTGGCTTACAGGGGACCACTCCGAGCAGTACTTC
CASGWLTGDHSEQYF
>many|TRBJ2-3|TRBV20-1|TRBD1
TGCAGTGCTGCCGACAGGGTGGGCACAGATACGCAGTATTTT
CSAADRVGTDTQYF
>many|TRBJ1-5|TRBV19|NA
TGTGCCAGTAAGGACCTGGGCAGGGCCGGTCAGCCCCAGCATTTT
CASKDLGRAGQPQHF
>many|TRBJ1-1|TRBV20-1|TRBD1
TGCAGTGCTATAGAGACAGGGGATGTGGCTGAAGCTTTCTTT
CSAIETGDVAEAFF
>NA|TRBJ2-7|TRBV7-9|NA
TGTGCCAGCAGCCGGACCTACGAGCAGTACTTC
CASSRTYEQYF
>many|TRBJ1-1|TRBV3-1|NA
TGTGCCAGCAGCCCTCAGGGTAGAGACACTGAAGCTTTCTTT
CASSPQGRDTEAFF
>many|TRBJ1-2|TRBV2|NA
TGTGCCAGCAGTGAGGCGAAGGGCAACTATGGCTACACCTTC
CASSEAKGNYGYTF
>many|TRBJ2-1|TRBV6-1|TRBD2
TGTGCCAGCAGTTCCAAGAGCGGTCGGGGGGACTACAATGAGCAGTTCTTC
CASSSKSGRGDYNEQFF
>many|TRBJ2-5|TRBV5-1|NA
TGCGCCAGTCACTCGACGGGCCAAAGCGAGACCCAGTACTTC
CASHSTGQSETQYF
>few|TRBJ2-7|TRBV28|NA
TGTGCCAGCAGTTCCGACACCACGTCCTACGAGCAGTACTTC
CASSSDTTSYEQYF
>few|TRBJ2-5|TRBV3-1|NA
TGTGCCAGCAGCCAAGTCCCGGGCCCGTCGGAGACCCAGTACTTC
CASSQVPGPSETQYF